This TCR beta chain was obtained from a study of blood T cell repertoires in COVID-19. Study-level background: PBMCs, B-cell-depleted T cells, or T cells were the source of the cDNA or gDNA that made up the material.

Trimming took 2 bases from V and 7 from J, leaving 17 bases between them. The CDR3 contains 16 residues. Germline V gene data show CDR1 as KGHSH and CDR2 as LQKENI. In the authors' workflow: By means of reference gene primer amplification, nucleated cell counts were estimated. Clones were read by immunoSEQ multiplex PCR, and TCRdb kept only the in-frame ones, dropping some. V and J calls and clone size are copied from that table; D and trimming were computed from the DNA. Of roughly 700,000 clones in the sample, around 90% were seen once. This TCR was sampled from a woman between 18 and 29 years old with acute or convalescent COVID-19. The chain carries TRBV18 and TRBJ1-4, with D maybe TRBD1 (6 bases). The sample was peripheral blood. The CDR3 here is CASSPKPGGPSEKLFF. In nucleotides, the CDR3 is TGTGCCAGCTCACCAAAACCGGGGGGCCCTAGTGAAAAACTGTTTTTT. Based on the CDR3 plus reference TRBV18 and TRBJ1-4, the full variable domain is NAGVMQNPRHLVRRRGQEARLRCSPMKGHSHVYWYRQLPEEGLKFMVYLQKENIIDESGMPKERFSAEFPKEGPSILRIQQVVRGDSAAYFCASSPKPGGPSEKLFFGSGTQLSVL.